The 24 T cell receptor beta chains presented below share a single source sample, sequenced in a study of CD8+CD57+ T cells in acquired aplastic anemia. All patients picked for sequencing had shown, by flow cytometry, an expansion of CD8+CD57+ cells. For CDR3 and TCR beta VDJ profiling, genomic DNA was the template used. TCRdb reprocessed the reads via MiXCR and lists one record per CDR3 protein. The profile shows hundreds of thousands of distinct CDR3 sequences, around 50% of them singletons. The sequenced sample consisted of sorted CD4+, CD8+, or CD8+CD57+ T cells (not recorded which) from PBMCs. The source is a human donor with aplastic anemia.

The V gene is TRBV7-3, the J gene TRBJ2-7, with TRBD2 matching over 8 bases. From germline, CDR1 is SGHTA and CDR2 FQGTGA. J was trimmed by 2 bases and V by 4 bases; bases with no gene match: 10. The CDR3 runs to 16 residues. Here the CDR3 DNA reads TGTGCCAGCAGCTCGTGGGGGGGGACTAGAGCCTACGAGCAGTACTTC. Its protein is CASSSWGGTRAYEQYF.

This clonotype was observed at least ten times. The V call is TRBV2, the J call TRBJ2-6; the D is unclear. Germline assignment: CDR1 SNHLY and CDR2 FYNNEI. The CDR3 runs 15 residues. The V end was cut by 8 bases, the J end by 0 bases, with 11 bases between. CDR3 sequence reads: CASGEHRSGANVLTF. CDR3 bases: TGTGCCAGCGGGGAACACCGCTCTGGGGCCAACGTCCTGACTTTC.

The V and J genes are TRBV19 and TRBJ2-7; 7 bases are a match to TRBD1. The V gene end was trimmed by 5 bases and the J gene end by 5 bases; junction bases not matched to a gene: 6. Germline-derived CDR1 and CDR2 are LNHDA and SQIVND (reference sequence). The CDR3 has 13 amino acids. CDR3 in DNA: TGTGCCAGTAGTCAACAGGGGTTCAACGAGCAGTACTTC. Residues: CASSQQGFNEQYF.

This clonotype was found many times. The DNA of the CDR3 is TGTGCCATCAGTGAGTCACGCCCCCAAATGAACACCGGGGAGCTGTTTTTT. It is translated as CAISESRPQMNTGELFF. V gene TRBV10-3 combines with J gene TRBJ2-2, with D unclear. Between the trimmed V and J ends, which lost 0 bases and 1 base, there was a span of 12 bases. Germline CDR1 reads ENHRY; CDR2 reads SYGVKD. CDR3 size: 17 residues.

This clonotype was observed many times. The chain employs TRBV27 and TRBJ1-5; D ambiguous. The CDR3 spans 12 residues. V was cut by 3 bases and J by 7 bases, with 7 bases left in between. Looked up from germline, CDR1 is MNHEY and CDR2 is SMNVEV (reference sequence). The CDR3 spells CASSFIGQPQHF. The CDR3 DNA reads as TGTGCCAGCAGTTTCATAGGCCAGCCCCAGCATTTT.

This clonotype appeared a few times. V and J are TRBV28 and TRBJ1-5, with D perhaps matching TRBD1 (5 bases). Germline values: CDR1 MDHEN, CDR2 SYDVKM. This CDR3 has 15 amino acids. V was cut by 3 bases and J by 1 base, with 10 bases left in between. CDR3 sequence (DNA): TGTGCCAGCAGTTTTGGCAGGGCCAGCAATCAGCCCCAGCATTTT. Translation: CASSFGRASNQPQHF. Looking up the rest from reference TRBV28 and TRBJ1-5 gives the full variable domain: DVKVTQSSRYLVKRTGEKVFLECVQDMDHENMFWYRQDPGLGLRLIYFSYDVKMKEKGDIPEGYSVSREKKERFSLILESASTNQTSMYLCASSFGRASNQPQHFGDGTRLSIL.

A remark on this clonotype: With a much larger clone just one base away, this may be a read error. The chain's CDR3 is CASSFPTGGGFSGANVLTF. The CDR3, as DNA: TGCGCCAGCAGCTTTCCGACGGGGGGGGGCTTCTCTGGGGCCAACGTCCTGACTTTC. V gene TRBV7-9 combines with J gene TRBJ2-6, with TRBD2 identical over 8 bases. CDR1 and CDR2 from the germline V gene are SEHNR and FQNEAQ (reference sequence). There are 19 residues in the CDR3.

Comment on this clonotype: It may be a read error: a sequence one base away is much more abundant. The chain joins TRBV11-3 to TRBJ2-2; D is possibly TRBD2 (5 bases). The V gene's germline CDR1 is SGHNT and CDR2 YENEEA. This CDR3 is 16 amino acids long. Written as DNA, the CDR3 is TGTGCCAGCAGCTTAGATTCAGGCTTTAACACCGGGGAGCTGTCTTTT. Protein product: CASSLDSGFNTGELSF.

This sequence joins TRBV6-5 and TRBJ1-6; tentative D call: TRBD1 (5 bases). Looked up from germline, CDR1 is MNHEY and CDR2 is SVGAGI. The germline V and J ends were trimmed by 2 bases and 8 bases, with 16 bases remaining between them. The CDR3 extends over 16 amino acids. CDR3 coding DNA: TGTGCCAGCAGTTACATTTTGGGAAGGGGCGATTCACCCCTCCACTTT. This codes for CASSYILGRGDSPLHF.

This clonotype was counted at least ten times. The V gene is TRBV4-1, the J gene TRBJ2-7; unclear D gene. V was shortened by 0 bases and J by 2 bases, with 5 bases between the two germline ends. The CDR3 runs 13 residues. The germline V gene encodes CDR1 MGHRA and CDR2 YSYEKL. The CDR3 region has the DNA TGCGCCAGCAGCCAAGATCAAACCTACGAGCAGTACTTC. Encoded protein: CASSQDQTYEQYF.

This clonotype was counted between two and nine times. The CDR3 reads CSARDMTGGPGTEAFF. Written as DNA, the CDR3 is TGCAGTGCTAGAGATATGACGGGGGGGCCGGGCACTGAAGCTTTCTTT. This chain connects TRBV20-1 to TRBJ1-1; TRBD1 is a possible D gene (6 bases). V was pared by 0 bases and J by 4 bases, with 18 bases between. The CDR3 length is 16 residues. Germline loops: CDR1 DFQATT, CDR2 SNEGSKA (reference sequence).

This chain links TRBV9 with TRBJ2-3, with 7 positions matching TRBD1. Germline loops: CDR1 SGDLS, CDR2 YYNGEE. The CDR3 sequence is 16 residues long. The J segment lost 0 bases and the V segment lost 2 bases, leaving 6 bases of the junction unmatched. The CDR3 region is CASSVNRGYSTDTQYF. The CDR3 nucleotides read TGTGCCAGCAGCGTCAACAGGGGCTACAGCACAGATACGCAGTATTTT.

CDR3 in amino acids: CASSQVDIQYF. For the CDR3, the DNA is TGTGCCAGCAGCCAAGTTGACATTCAGTACTTC. The chain has TRBV3-1 and TRBJ2-4; no definite D call. V dropped 1 base and J dropped 8 bases, with 3 bases sitting between them. The CDR3 spans 11 residues. Germline V gene sequence: CDR1 LGHDT, CDR2 YNNKEL (reference sequence).

This clonotype has a handful of counts. The rearrangement links TRBV28 to TRBJ2-5; D unresolved. CDR3 length equals 13 residues. The V gene's germline CDR1 is MDHEN and CDR2 SYDVKM. Deletions cut 2 bases from V and 4 bases from J, with 8 bases between. CDR3 bases: TGTGCCAGCAGTTTACTGGGCCTAGAGACCCAGTACTTC. This translates into CASSLLGLETQYF.

The gene calls are TRBV2 and TRBJ1-1, with TRBD1 as a possible D gene (6 bases). Between the trimmed V and J ends, which lost 7 bases and 1 base, there was a span of 10 bases. Germline V gene lookup returns CDR1 SNHLY and CDR2 FYNNEI. This CDR3 is built from 13 residues. The CDR3 DNA is TGTGCCAGCACTTGGACAGAGAACACTGAAGCTTTCTTT. As protein: CASTWTENTEAFF. The variable domain in full, with the rest retrieved from reference TRBV2 and TRBJ1-1, is EPEVTQTPSHQVTQMGQEVILRCVPISNHLYFYWYRQILGQKVEFLVSFYNNEISEKSEIFDDQFSVERPDGSNFTLKIRSTKLEDSAMYFCASTWTENTEAFFGQGTRLTVV.

This clonotype was seen many times. The chain uses TRBV6-5 and TRBJ1-1; 12 bases are a match to TRBD1. The V gene end was trimmed by 6 bases and the J gene end by 4 bases; junction bases not matched to a gene: 9. The V gene's germline CDR1 is MNHEY and CDR2 SVGAGI. The CDR3 sequence is 16 residues long. For the CDR3, the DNA is TGTGCCAGCAGCCACGGGGACAGGGGGCCGAGCACTGAAGCTTTCTTT. Its translation: CASSHGDRGPSTEAFF.

This clonotype was seen ten or more times. V is TRBV12-3 or TRBV12-4 and J is TRBJ1-3, with D tentatively TRBD1 (6 bases). Trimming pared 0 bases from V and 4 bases from J, leaving 10 bases between. The CDR3 extends over 15 amino acids. CDR3 in DNA: TGTGCCAGCAGTTTAGCGTGGACAGTCGGAAACACCATATATTTT. It encodes CASSLAWTVGNTIYF.

The chain is built from TRBV7-2 and TRBJ1-3; D gene unclear. CDR1 is SGHTA and CDR2 is FQGNSA in the germline V gene. V shed 4 bases and J shed 4 bases, with 8 bases lying between them. This CDR3 is built from 13 residues. As DNA, the CDR3 is TGTGCCAGCAGCTCCGGGATCGGAAACACCATATATTTT. The encoded protein is CASSSGIGNTIYF.

The V gene is TRBV2, the J gene TRBJ1-2; 8 bases match TRBD1. V lost 5 bases and J lost 0; bases outside the gene matches: 5. The CDR3 is made up of 15 amino acids. CDR1 is SNHLY and CDR2 is FYNNEI in the germline V gene. The CDR3 coding sequence is TGTGCCAGCAGTTTGGACAGGGAACCTAACTATGGCTACACCTTC. Amino acids: CASSLDREPNYGYTF.

This clonotype has ten or more counts. The CDR3: CASTRTGDNSNQPQHF. The CDR3 DNA reads as TGTGCCAGTACCCGGACAGGAGACAATAGCAATCAGCCCCAGCATTTT. The genes are TRBV19 and TRBJ1-5; 7 bases fit TRBD1. Trimming cost V 7 bases and J 0 bases; bases outside gene matches: 9. The CDR3 covers 16 residues. In germline, CDR1 is LNHDA, CDR2 SQIVND (reference sequence).

This clonotype was counted at least ten times. The rearrangement joins TRBV6-1 to TRBJ2-5; TRBD2 agrees at 12 bases. Losses at the gene ends were 6 bases for V and 3 bases for J; bases not matched to a gene: 2. The CDR3 length is 14 residues. Germline V CDR1 and CDR2: MNHNS, SASEGT. The DNA for the CDR3 is TGTGCCAGCAGAAGACTAGCGGGGGAAGAGACCCAGTACTTC. Encoded protein: CASRRLAGEETQYF.

At least ten counts were recorded for this clonotype. The chain uses TRBV20-1 and TRBJ1-2; 8 bases map to TRBD1. The V segment lost 6 bases and the J segment 7 bases; nucleotides outside the gene matches: 13. The germline gives CDR1 DFQATT, CDR2 SNEGSKA (reference sequence). The CDR3 length is 14 residues. The CDR3 is CSAKPAQGQGGYTF. The CDR3 nucleotides are TGCAGTGCGAAACCCGCGCAAGGACAGGGTGGCTACACCTTC.

This chain uses TRBV15 with TRBJ2-5; 7 bases map to TRBD2. The J segment lost 5 bases and the V segment lost 3 bases, leaving 3 bases of the junction unmatched. The CDR3 totals 13 residues. Looked up from germline, CDR1 is LNHNV and CDR2 is YYDKDF (reference sequence). The CDR3 nucleotides are TGTGCCACCAGCAGGGCACTAGCGGAGACCCAGTACTTC. This translates into CATSRALAETQYF.

The chain's CDR3 is CASSGTGRKGYTF. The CDR3 DNA sequence: TGTGCCAGCAGCGGAACAGGGAGGAAGGGCTACACCTTC. The chain combines TRBV25-1 with TRBJ1-2; maybe TRBD1 (6 bases). V was trimmed by 6 bases and J by 8 bases, leaving 16 bases between them. The CDR3 length is 13 residues. Germline V gene lookup returns CDR1 MGHDK and CDR2 SYGVNS.